One and the same sample provided the 21 T cell receptor beta chains below, sequenced in a study of blood T cell repertoires in COVID-19. Using immunoSEQ multiplex PCR, the repertoire was profiled, and TCRdb retains in-frame clones only, with some absent. Among just over 250,000 clones listed, over 70% were seen once. Material: peripheral blood. The receptors stem from a woman in her 70s with COVID-19, enrolled during active disease.

This clone was detected only once. This chain uses TRBV2 with TRBJ1-5, with TRBD1 identical over 8 bases. There are 14 residues in the CDR3. From germline, CDR1 is SNHLY and CDR2 FYNNEI. The junction had 9 bases not matched to a gene; V was cut back by 7 bases and J by 7 bases. Here the CDR3 reads CASNSRQGIQPQHF. The CDR3 coding sequence is TGTGCCAGCAACTCCCGACAGGGGATACAGCCCCAGCATTTT.

V usage is TRBV7-9 and J usage is TRBJ1-2, with 10 nucleotides matching TRBD1. CDR1 is SEHNR and CDR2 is FQNEAQ in the germline V gene (reference sequence). This CDR3 spans 13 amino acids. Losses at the gene ends were 1 base for V and 9 bases for J; bases not matched to a gene: 2. The CDR3, as DNA: TGTGCCAGCAGCTTAGAGGGACAGGGGAGCTACACCTTC. Its translation is CASSLEGQGSYTF.

In this sample, this clone turned up once. The rearrangement uses TRBV9 and TRBJ1-6; D is unresolved. Germline V lookup: CDR1 SGDLS, CDR2 YYNGEE. The CDR3 covers 15 residues. V dropped 4 bases and J dropped 9 bases, with 17 bases sitting between them. CDR3 protein: CASSPPHVGSSPLHF. The CDR3 nucleotides are TGTGCCAGCAGCCCCCCTCACGTAGGGAGTTCACCCCTCCACTTT.

This chain connects TRBV3-1 (or the pseudogene TRBV3-2) to TRBJ2-3; tentative D call: TRBD2 (7 bases). The V end lost 2 bases, the J end lost 6 bases, and 21 bases lay between the germline ends. Germline CDR1 and CDR2: LGHDT and YNNKEL (reference sequence). The CDR3 has 17 amino acids. The CDR3 bases are TGTGCCAGCAGCCAATCTGGCTCTTGGGGGGGCTGGGATACGCAGTATTTT. Its protein product is CASSQSGSWGGWDTQYF.

The chain recombines TRBV19 with TRBJ2-7; 10 bases are a match to TRBD2. Germline V gene lookup returns CDR1 LNHDA and CDR2 SQIVND (reference sequence). The CDR3 consists of 13 residues. Losses at the gene ends were 4 bases for V and 5 bases for J; bases not matched to a gene: 2. CDR3 in DNA: TGTGCCAGTAGTACTAGCGGGGGCCACGAGCAGTACTTC. This codes for CASSTSGGHEQYF.

This clone was seen only once. V is TRBV7-9 and J is TRBJ2-7, with 11 bases matching TRBD2. CDR3 size: 15 residues. The germline V gene encodes CDR1 SEHNR and CDR2 FQNEAQ (reference sequence). V shed 5 bases and J 5 bases; nucleotides not matched to a gene: 8. Here the CDR3 DNA reads TGTGCCAGCAGCCTCTTAGCGGGAGGGGGGCACGAGCAGTACTTC. Its protein is CASSLLAGGGHEQYF. Full variable domain (rest looked up from reference TRBV7-9 and TRBJ2-7): DTGVSQNPRHKITKRGQNVTFRCDPISEHNRLYWYRQTLGQGPEFLTYFQNEAQLEKSRLLSDRFSAERPKGSFSTLEIQRTEQGDSAMYLCASSLLAGGGHEQYFGPGTRLTVT.

This chain links TRBV5-1 with TRBJ2-5; weak D call: TRBD2 (6 bases). The length of the CDR3 is 13 residues. Germline CDR1 reads SGHRS; CDR2 reads YFSETQ. The V gene lost 4 bases and the J gene lost 3 bases, with 10 bases spanning the gap. The CDR3 is CASSTLAEETQYF. CDR3 DNA sequence: TGCGCCAGCAGCACCTTAGCGGAAGAGACCCAGTACTTC.

CDR3 residues: CASSPRDQGPLLAYEQYF. The CDR3 coding sequence is TGTGCCAGCTCACCACGGGATCAGGGCCCCCTTTTAGCCTACGAGCAGTACTTC. J is TRBJ2-7 and V is TRBV18; D is perhaps TRBD1 (5 bases). Trimming stripped 1 base from V and 2 bases from J, with 21 bases between. This CDR3 is built from 18 residues. Germline loops: CDR1 KGHSH, CDR2 LQKENI.

The chain is built from TRBV15 and TRBJ2-3; possible D gene TRBD1, 6 bases. The CDR3 covers 16 residues. Trimming shortened V by 1 base and J by 0 bases, and 11 bases separated the two germline ends. Germline loops: CDR1 LNHNV, CDR2 YYDKDF (reference sequence). CDR3 DNA: TGTGCCACCAGCAGAGTTGGGGGCGCCAGCACAGATACGCAGTATTTT. Amino acid sequence: CATSRVGGASTDTQYF.

Details on this clone: The same CDR3 can be traced to other DNA sequences in this sample. The chain uses TRBV28 and TRBJ1-2, with 7 bases lining up with TRBD1. CDR3 length: 15 amino acids. CDR1 and CDR2 (germline): MDHEN, SYDVKM. The V segment lost 6 bases and the J segment 1 base; nucleotides outside the gene matches: 8. For the CDR3, the DNA is TGTGCCAGCAGCCCCGGGACAGCAAATAACTATGGCTACACCTTC. Its protein product is CASSPGTANNYGYTF.

In DNA, the CDR3 is TGTGCCAGCTCATGGTCTAGCGGGAACACCGGGGAGCTGTTTTTT. Translated: CASSWSSGNTGELFF. J is TRBJ2-2 and V is TRBV18; 7 nucleotides agree with TRBD2. The CDR3 totals 15 residues. The ends lost 5 bases at V and 1 base at J; junction bases unmatched: 4. Germline V lookup: CDR1 KGHSH, CDR2 LQKENI.

The J gene is TRBJ1-1, the V gene TRBV3-1 (or the pseudogene TRBV3-2), with TRBD1 as a possible D gene (6 bases). The CDR3 contains 14 residues. V was trimmed by 3 bases and J by 7 bases, leaving 15 bases between them. Germline V gene data show CDR1 as LGHDT and CDR2 as YNNKEL (reference sequence). The DNA of the CDR3 is TGTGCCAGCAGCCAGCAGGGGCGGAGAAGTGAAGCTTTCTTT. This translates into CASSQQGRRSEAFF.

The V and J genes are TRBV18 and TRBJ1-2; D uncertain. The CDR3 is made up of 13 amino acids. Trimming pared 0 bases from V and 6 bases from J, leaving 8 bases between. The germline gives CDR1 KGHSH, CDR2 LQKENI. Here the CDR3 reads CASSPPYFNGYTF. In DNA form, the CDR3 reads TGTGCCAGCTCACCACCCTACTTTAATGGCTACACCTTC.

The V gene is TRBV4-1, the J gene TRBJ2-1, with 9 nucleotides matching TRBD2. Trimming at V came to 4 bases and at J to 10 bases, leaving 14 bases not matched to a gene. In germline, CDR1 is MGHRA, CDR2 YSYEKL. The CDR3 loop spans 16 amino acids. The CDR3 region is CASSPRLGTSKKEQFF. As DNA, the CDR3 is TGCGCCAGCAGCCCGCGGCTCGGGACTAGCAAAAAGGAGCAGTTCTTC.

The chain couples TRBV7-8 to TRBJ2-7, with D tentatively TRBD1 (6 bases). The length of the CDR3 is 15 residues. Trimming left V 1 base short and J 2 bases short, with 12 bases between. CDR1 is SGHVS and CDR2 is FQNEAQ in the germline V gene. This CDR3 reads CASSLDGRGTYEQYF. CDR3 DNA: TGTGCCAGCAGCTTAGATGGCAGGGGAACCTACGAGCAGTACTTC. Together with reference TRBV7-8 and TRBJ2-7, the CDR3 gives the full variable domain: GAGVSQSPRYKVAKRGQDVALRCDPISGHVSLFWYQQALGQGPEFLTYFQNEAQLDKSGLPSDRFFAERPEGSVSTLKIQRTQQEDSAVYLCASSLDGRGTYEQYFGPGTRLTVT.

This clone was counted a single time. The chain carries TRBV5-6 and TRBJ1-2, with a tentative D call TRBD1 (6 bases). The CDR3 is 13 amino acids. Germline CDR1 and CDR2: SGHDT and YYEEEE. V was cut by 3 bases and J by 2 bases, with 8 bases left in between. The CDR3 loop reads CASSSGQNYGYTF. For the CDR3, the DNA is TGTGCCAGCAGCTCTGGACAGAACTATGGCTACACCTTC.

V is TRBV6-5 and J is TRBJ1-4; tentatively, D is TRBD1 (5 bases). V was cut by 5 bases and J by 8 bases, with 15 bases left in between. CDR3 size: 14 residues. CDR1 and CDR2 from the germline V gene are MNHEY and SVGAGI. The CDR3 is CASSPGRGYEKLFF. The CDR3, as DNA: TGTGCCAGCAGTCCCGGGAGGGGCTACGAAAAACTGTTTTTT.

This chain connects TRBV11-3 to TRBJ2-1; D gene unclear. Trimming took off 5 bases at V and 3 bases at J, with 11 bases between the two ends. The CDR3 runs to 14 residues. Germline V gives CDR1 SGHNT, CDR2 YENEEA. DNA of the CDR3: TGTGCCAGCAGCCCCCAACAACACTACAATGAGCAGTTCTTC. Protein: CASSPQQHYNEQFF.

The chain employs TRBV7-8 and TRBJ2-1; 8 nucleotides match TRBD1. The CDR3 spans 15 residues. J lost 0 bases, V lost 5 bases, and 3 bases had no gene match. Germline V gene data show CDR1 as SGHVS and CDR2 as FQNEAQ. The CDR3 spells CASSPGQDSYNEQFF. The CDR3 DNA sequence: TGTGCCAGCAGCCCGGGACAGGACTCCTACAATGAGCAGTTCTTC.

The chain uses TRBV2 and TRBJ1-2; D is uncertain. The V end was cut by 7 bases, the J end by 5 bases, with 14 bases between. The germline gives CDR1 SNHLY, CDR2 FYNNEI. The CDR3 runs 13 residues. DNA of the CDR3: TGTGCCAGCAAAACCGGAGTTGGGTATGGCTACACCTTC. This gives the protein CASKTGVGYGYTF.

This clone has only one observation. The chain joins TRBV6-5 to TRBJ2-7; D is undetermined. The germline CDR1 and CDR2 sequences are MNHEY and SVGAGI. The CDR3 runs 10 residues. V lost 8 bases and J lost 7, with 9 bases in between. The CDR3 protein is CASGWREQYF. Here the CDR3 DNA reads TGTGCCAGCGGGTGGCGGGAGCAGTACTTC.